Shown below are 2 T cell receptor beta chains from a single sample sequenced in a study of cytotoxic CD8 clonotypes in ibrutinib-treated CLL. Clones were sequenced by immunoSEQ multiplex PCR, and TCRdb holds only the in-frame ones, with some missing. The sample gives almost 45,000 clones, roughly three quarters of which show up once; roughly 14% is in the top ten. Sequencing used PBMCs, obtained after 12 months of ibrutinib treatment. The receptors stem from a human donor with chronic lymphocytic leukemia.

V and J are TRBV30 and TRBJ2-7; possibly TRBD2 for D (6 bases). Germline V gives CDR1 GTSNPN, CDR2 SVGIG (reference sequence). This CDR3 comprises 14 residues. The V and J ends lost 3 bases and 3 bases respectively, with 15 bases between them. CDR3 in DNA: TGTGCCTGGAGGGGGGACTCCCCCGTCTACGAGCAGTACTTC. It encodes CAWRGDSPVYEQYF.

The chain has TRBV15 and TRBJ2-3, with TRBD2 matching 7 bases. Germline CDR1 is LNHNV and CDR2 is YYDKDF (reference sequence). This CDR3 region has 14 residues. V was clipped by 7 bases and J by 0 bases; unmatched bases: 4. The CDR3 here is CATIGGSSTDTQYF. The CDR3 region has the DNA TGTGCCACCATCGGGGGGTCTAGCACAGATACGCAGTATTTT.